The 28 T cell receptor beta chains listed next were all sequenced from one sample in a study of OX40 agonist ivuxolimab in advanced cancers. The repertoire was sequenced with immunoSEQ multiplex PCR; TCRdb's copy has only in-frame clones and lacks some. The sample yields 77,000 or so clones, around 91% seen once. The sample was CD4+ or CD8+ T cells sorted from blood, taken in a trial of the OX40 agonist ivuxolimab. All receptors derive from an adult with an advanced solid tumor such as melanoma, head and neck, liver or kidney cancer.

The chain recombines TRBV2 with TRBJ2-1; no reliable D call. CDR1 is SNHLY, CDR2 FYNNEI, per germline. This CDR3 region has 15 residues. V shed 0 bases and J shed 0 bases, with 6 bases lying between them. The CDR3 loop reads CASSEAPGSYNEQFF. For the CDR3, the DNA is TGTGCCAGCAGTGAAGCCCCAGGCTCCTACAATGAGCAGTTCTTC.

This clone was seen just once. The chain employs TRBV28 and TRBJ2-1, with TRBD2 identical over 10 bases. CDR1 is MDHEN and CDR2 is SYDVKM in the germline V gene. This CDR3 region has 16 residues. Trimming took 5 bases from V and 4 from J; bases not matched to a gene: 8. Here the CDR3 reads CASSTSAGGDYNEQFF. The CDR3 bases are TGTGCCAGCAGTACCTCAGCGGGGGGGGATTACAATGAGCAGTTCTTC.

This clone has more than one count but fewer than ten. The chain carries TRBV5-1 and TRBJ1-3; D is unclear. The V end was cut by 0 bases, the J end by 3 bases, with 7 bases between. Germline CDR1 is SGHRS and CDR2 is YFSETQ. This CDR3 is 14 amino acids long. CDR3 coding DNA: TGCGCCAGCAGCTTGGTTGGCGATGGAAACACCATATATTTT. It yields the protein CASSLVGDGNTIYF.

This chain links TRBV10-2 with TRBJ2-1; 8 bases are shared with TRBD2. The CDR3 sequence is 14 residues long. CDR1 is WSHSY and CDR2 is SAAADI in the germline V gene. Trimming removed 8 bases from V and 8 bases from J; junction bases left unmatched: 11. The CDR3 bases are TGCGCCAGCGGAGTAGCGGGAAGGGGGGATGAGCAGTTCTTC. Translated: CASGVAGRGDEQFF.

The V call is TRBV10-3, the J call TRBJ2-3; maybe TRBD1 (5 bases). The CDR3 contains 14 residues. Looked up from germline, CDR1 is ENHRY and CDR2 is SYGVKD. Trimming left V 2 bases short and J 2 bases short, with 8 bases between. The CDR3 loop is CAISEIRVTDTQYF. The DNA for the CDR3 is TGTGCCATCAGTGAGATCAGGGTCACAGATACGCAGTATTTT.

The V call is TRBV28, the J call TRBJ2-2; D ambiguous. Germline CDR1 reads MDHEN; CDR2 reads SYDVKM. V dropped 11 bases and J dropped 4 bases, with 11 bases sitting between them. The CDR3 covers 12 residues. The CDR3 DNA sequence: TGTGCCCGAGACGGATTCACCGGGGAGCTGTTTTTT. It specifies CARDGFTGELFF.

This clone was found a few times. The chain links TRBV10-3 to TRBJ2-2, with 11 bases matching TRBD1. The CDR3 has 15 amino acids. Trimming cost V 7 bases and J 4 bases; bases outside gene matches: 5. Germline V gives CDR1 ENHRY, CDR2 SYGVKD. CDR3: CAINGQGASTGELFF. As DNA, the CDR3 is TGTGCCATCAACGGACAGGGGGCGAGCACCGGGGAGCTGTTTTTT.

The chain combines TRBV19 with TRBJ2-3; D assignment may be TRBD1 or TRBD2 (5 bases each). Between the trimmed V and J ends, which lost 7 bases and 4 bases, there was a span of 12 bases. The germline V gene has CDR1 LNHDA and CDR2 SQIVND (reference sequence). CDR3 length: 13 residues. This CDR3 is CASKVQGADTQYF. CDR3 coding DNA: TGTGCCAGTAAGGTGCAGGGAGCAGATACGCAGTATTTT.

V is TRBV6-6 and J is TRBJ1-5; 7 bases are a match to TRBD1. CDR1 MNHNY and CDR2 SVGAGI come from the germline V gene (reference sequence). V lost 8 bases and J lost 3; bases outside the gene matches: 4. The CDR3 spans 13 residues. CDR3 region: CASLQGPNQPQHF. For the CDR3, the DNA is TGTGCCAGCCTACAGGGGCCCAATCAGCCCCAGCATTTT.

The chain employs TRBV5-6 and TRBJ2-2, with D tentatively TRBD1 (6 bases). Trimming pared 0 bases from V and 4 bases from J, leaving 10 bases between. The CDR3 is 15 amino acids. The germline CDR1 and CDR2 sequences are SGHDT and YYEEEE. Here the CDR3 DNA reads TGTGCCAGCAGCTTGGTACAGGGTGGCACCGGGGAGCTGTTTTTT. Its protein is CASSLVQGGTGELFF.

The J gene is TRBJ1-1, the V gene TRBV7-9, with D unclear. Trimming removed 2 bases at V and 5 bases at J, with 12 bases between. The CDR3 covers 14 residues. Germline CDR1 reads SEHNR; CDR2 reads FQNEAQ (reference sequence). As DNA, the CDR3 is TGTGCCAGCAGCTTATCGGGGTCGTGGACTGAAGCTTTCTTT. Its protein is CASSLSGSWTEAFF.

CDR3 DNA: TGTGCCAGCAGCCGGACAGGGGCCGCCGGGGAGCTGTTTTTT. Translated, it gives CASSRTGAAGELFF. V is TRBV6-5 and J is TRBJ2-2; 9 bases are shared with TRBD1. The length of the CDR3 is 14 residues. V was pared by 6 bases and J by 6 bases, with 5 bases of the junction left unmatched. Per germline, CDR1 MNHEY and CDR2 SVGAGI.

V gene TRBV30 combines with J gene TRBJ2-2, with 9 bases aligning to TRBD1. The CDR3 totals 14 residues. Trimming removed 3 bases from V and 2 bases from J; junction bases left unmatched: 1. From germline, CDR1 is GTSNPN and CDR2 SVGIG (reference sequence). The CDR3 here is CAWRQGANTGELFF. DNA of the CDR3: TGTGCCTGGAGACAGGGGGCCAACACCGGGGAGCTGTTTTTT.

The rearrangement links TRBV11-3 to TRBJ1-1; D unclear. This CDR3 is 13 amino acids long. The germline V and J ends were trimmed by 4 bases and 6 bases, with 12 bases remaining between them. Per germline, CDR1 SGHNT and CDR2 YENEEA. CDR3 DNA sequence: TGTGCCAGCAGCTCCCCTAGAAGTGCTGAAGCTTTCTTT. Its translation is CASSSPRSAEAFF.

The gene calls are TRBV5-4 and TRBJ2-3; no clear D gene. V was pared by 3 bases and J by 0 bases, with 8 bases between. CDR1 and CDR2 (germline): SGHNT, YYREEE (reference sequence). The CDR3 totals 14 residues. CDR3 loop: CASSSASSTDTQYF. The CDR3 bases are TGTGCCAGCAGCTCCGCCTCGAGCACAGATACGCAGTATTTT.

The chain joins TRBV10-3 to TRBJ1-6; D possibly corresponds to TRBD1 (5 bases). Trimming took 7 bases from V and 7 from J, leaving 20 bases between them. The CDR3 contains 16 residues. Germline V CDR1 and CDR2: ENHRY, SYGVKD. Here the CDR3 reads CAIKETGTLENSPLHF. CDR3 bases: TGTGCCATCAAAGAAACCGGGACCTTAGAAAATTCACCCCTCCACTTT.

The chain joins TRBV5-1 to TRBJ2-3; the D call may be TRBD1 or TRBD2 (5 bases each). Germline V gene sequence: CDR1 SGHRS, CDR2 YFSETQ. The CDR3 is 16 amino acids. V lost 4 bases and J 5 bases, leaving 20 bases between the germline ends. CDR3 in DNA: TGCGCCAGCAGCCCCCCGGGGCAGGGTGTTATAGATACGCAGTATTTT. Translated: CASSPPGQGVIDTQYF.

In this sample, this clone turned up once. This sequence joins TRBV5-1 and TRBJ1-1, with TRBD1 identical over 8 bases. CDR3 length: 14 residues. The J segment lost 1 base and the V segment lost 4 bases, leaving 3 bases of the junction unmatched. Per the germline V gene, CDR1 is SGHRS and CDR2 is YFSETQ. The CDR3: CASSPDRENTEAFF. As DNA, the CDR3 is TGCGCCAGCAGCCCGGACAGGGAGAACACTGAAGCTTTCTTT.

The V and J genes are TRBV11-1 and TRBJ2-5, with D uncertain. Germline-derived CDR1 and CDR2 are SGHAT and FQDESV (reference sequence). The CDR3 is 14 amino acids. The V gene lost 8 bases and the J gene lost 0 bases, with 13 bases spanning the gap. CDR3 sequence (DNA): TGTGCCAGCGCTAAGGGCACGTACCAAGAGACCCAGTACTTC. Protein sequence: CASAKGTYQETQYF.

The V call is TRBV7-2, the J call TRBJ2-7; TRBD2 matches at 8 bases. Germline loops: CDR1 SGHTA, CDR2 FQGNSA. The CDR3 is made up of 14 amino acids. The V segment lost 3 bases and the J segment 3 bases; nucleotides outside the gene matches: 4. The CDR3 bases are TGTGCCAGCAGCTTGGCGGGGGGCGACTACGAGCAGTACTTC. Its protein product is CASSLAGGDYEQYF. Combining the CDR3 with reference TRBV7-2 and TRBJ2-7 gives the whole variable domain GAGVSQSPSNKVTEKGKDVELRCDPISGHTALYWYRQSLGQGLEFLIYFQGNSAPDKSGLPSDRFSAERTGGSVSTLTIQRTQQEDSAVYLCASSLAGGDYEQYFGPGTRLTVT.

This chain connects TRBV7-9 to TRBJ1-2; D ambiguous. Germline V gives CDR1 SEHNR, CDR2 FQNEAQ (reference sequence). This CDR3 comprises 13 residues. The V gene lost 1 base and the J gene lost 3 bases, with 6 bases spanning the gap. CDR3 DNA: TGTGCCAGCAGCTTAGGCTTGGACTATGGCTACACCTTC. This sequence encodes CASSLGLDYGYTF.

V and J are TRBV18 and TRBJ2-1, with TRBD2 matching 14 bases. Germline lookup yields CDR1 KGHSH and CDR2 LQKENI. The V segment lost 5 bases and the J segment 5 bases; nucleotides outside the gene matches: 2. The CDR3 has 15 residues. This CDR3 reads CASSTGLAGDNEQFF. CDR3 nucleotide sequence: TGTGCCAGCTCAACGGGACTAGCGGGAGACAATGAGCAGTTCTTC.

The chain recombines TRBV7-3 with TRBJ2-1; D remains ambiguous. The germline V and J ends were trimmed by 3 bases and 10 bases, with 16 bases remaining between them. Germline CDR1 is SGHTA and CDR2 is FQGTGA. There are 14 residues in the CDR3. CDR3 residues: CASSFSHYPGEQFF. CDR3 coding DNA: TGTGCCAGCAGCTTTTCCCACTACCCAGGCGAGCAGTTCTTC.

The chain carries TRBV10-3 and TRBJ2-6, with 7 positions matching TRBD1. The germline gives CDR1 ENHRY, CDR2 SYGVKD. The CDR3 has 17 amino acids. Trimming removed 4 bases from V and 4 bases from J; junction bases left unmatched: 10. The CDR3 is CAISGLAHRGGANVLTF. The CDR3 coding sequence is TGTGCCATCAGTGGCCTAGCTCACAGGGGAGGGGCCAACGTCCTGACTTTC.

This chain links TRBV2 with TRBJ2-6; D is possibly TRBD1 (5 bases). Germline V gene data show CDR1 as SNHLY and CDR2 as FYNNEI. Deletions cut 1 base from V and 2 bases from J, with 9 bases between. This CDR3 has 16 residues. CDR3 protein: CASSEVQGAGANVLTF. DNA of the CDR3: TGTGCCAGCAGTGAAGTCCAGGGCGCTGGGGCCAACGTCCTGACTTTC.

The chain is built from TRBV16 and TRBJ1-2; D uncertain. CDR3 length equals 14 residues. Per germline, CDR1 KGHSY and CDR2 FQNENV. The V gene lost 5 bases and the J gene lost 5 bases, with 15 bases spanning the gap. The CDR3 bases are TGTGCCAGCAGCGCTAGGGCGGGCGATTATGGCTACACCTTC. It is translated as CASSARAGDYGYTF.

This clone has just one count. The chain recombines TRBV6-5 with TRBJ2-7, with 9 bases aligning to TRBD1. Germline trimming cut 5 bases from V and 4 bases from J; bases unmatched to any gene: 6. Per germline, CDR1 MNHEY and CDR2 SVGAGI. CDR3 length equals 14 residues. CDR3 sequence (DNA): TGTGCCAGCAGTGGATGGACAGGGGCATACGAGCAGTACTTC. It encodes CASSGWTGAYEQYF.

The chain combines TRBV6-5 with TRBJ2-7; D not resolved. Germline CDR1 is MNHEY and CDR2 is SVGAGI. This CDR3 is built from 12 residues. Trimming took off 8 bases at V and 2 bases at J, with 10 bases between the two ends. CDR3 residues: CASSPVPYEQYF. CDR3 DNA sequence: TGTGCCAGCTCCCCGGTCCCCTACGAGCAGTACTTC.